Listed below are T cell receptor beta chains from one sample, sequenced in a study of cytomegalovirus exposure and HLA in healthy donors. Profiling relied on immunoSEQ multiplex PCR, and the TCRdb table lists in-frame clones only, not all of them. The sample records approximately 130,000 clones, 70% to 90% being singletons. Input material: PBMCs. The receptor set was obtained from a woman between 18 and 30 years old in good health and CMV-seronegative. Both conserved end residues are part of each CDR3. D genes are given only for firm matches. Clone size is given for some rows only: seen once, a few or many times, or a class if the clone is expanded.

.	TRBV9	TRBD2	TRBJ2-1	TGTGCCAGCAGCCCTAGAGAAAGCGGGAGTAGGCAGCAGTTCTTC	CASSPRESGSRQQFF
.	TRBV7-2	TRBD2	TRBJ2-7	TGTGCCAGCAGCTTAGGAGGCGGGAGGGCCTCCGAGCAGTACTTC	CASSLGGGRASEQYF
.	TRBV30	.	TRBJ2-3	TGTGCCTGGAGTGCCCAGGGGGATACGCAGTATTTT	CAWSAQGDTQYF
.	TRBV5-1	TRBD1	TRBJ2-5	TGCGCCAGCAGCGCCGGACAGGGGCCGGAGACCCAGTACTTC	CASSAGQGPETQYF
.	TRBV28	TRBD2	TRBJ2-6	TGTGCCAGCAGGCCCCTAGCGGGAGTCACTGGGGCCAACGTCCTGACTTTC	CASRPLAGVTGANVLTF
.	TRBV7-7	TRBD2	TRBJ2-7	TGTGCTAGCAGCCCCGGACTAGCGGGAGAGAAACCCTACGAGCAGTACTTC	CASSPGLAGEKPYEQYF
.	TRBV5-1	TRBD2	TRBJ2-3	TGCGCCAGCTACCGATCTGGACTAGCGGGCACAGATACGCAGTATTTT	CASYRSGLAGTDTQYF
.	TRBV2	.	TRBJ1-2	TGTGCCAGCAGGGGGACTGTAGAGGGCTACACCTTC	CASRGTVEGYTF
.	TRBV4-1	TRBD2	TRBJ2-7	TGCGCCAGCAGCGCAATTACCGGCCCGGGACTACAGCCCTACGAGCAGTACTTC	CASSAITGPGLQPYEQYF
.	TRBV4-1	.	TRBJ2-5	TGCGCCAGCAGCCAAGTTTGGCAGTCGGAGACCCAGTACTTC	CASSQVWQSETQYF
.	TRBV20-1	.	TRBJ2-1	TGCAGTGCTACAGGGGGGTATGAGCAGTTCTTC	CSATGGYEQFF
.	TRBV6-1	TRBD1	TRBJ1-3	TGTGCCAGCATTCCACAGGGGGACTCTGGAAACACCATATATTTT	CASIPQGDSGNTIYF
.	TRBV6-4	TRBD1	TRBJ2-3	TGTGCCAGCAGTGAAACAGGGGGCACAGATACGCAGTATTTT	CASSETGGTDTQYF
.	TRBV30	.	TRBJ1-4	TGTGCCTGGAGTGTGGGGGGTCTACTGTTTTTT	CAWSVGGLLFF
.	TRBV6-1	TRBD1	TRBJ2-1	TGTGCCAGCAGTGAATCACGGGGGACAGGGAAAAACAATGAGCAGTTCTTC	CASSESRGTGKNNEQFF
.	TRBV11-3	.	TRBJ1-1	TGTGCCAGCAGCTTAGTTACAGCATCGAACACTGAAGCTTTCTTT	CASSLVTASNTEAFF
few	TRBV5-6	.	TRBJ2-3	TGTGCCAGCAGCTTACCCGCGGGACGCACAGATACGCAGTATTTT	CASSLPAGRTDTQYF
.	TRBV28	TRBD1	TRBJ2-7	TGTGCCAGCAGTTTATTTCAGGGACAGGGCTTTGAGCAGTACTTC	CASSLFQGQGFEQYF
.	TRBV5-1	TRBD2	TRBJ2-2	TGCGCCAGCGTCGCCCGGGCGGGAGAGACCGGGGAGCTGTTTTTT	CASVARAGETGELFF
.	TRBV10-1	TRBD2	TRBJ2-1	TGCGCCAGCAGTGAGGCTAGCGGAGGCTACAATGAGCAGTTCTTC	CASSEASGGYNEQFF
few	TRBV13	.	TRBJ1-2	TGTGCCAGCAGCTTAAGGAGTAACTATGGCTACACCTTC	CASSLRSNYGYTF
.	TRBV6-1	TRBD2	TRBJ2-5	TGTGCCAGCAGTGAGCATAGCGGGAGAGAGACCCAGTACTTC	CASSEHSGRETQYF
.	TRBV2	.	TRBJ2-4	TGTGCCAGCAGCCTAAAAAACATTCAGTACTTC	CASSLKNIQYF
.	TRBV7-2	.	TRBJ2-5	TGTGCCAGCAGCTTAGTACAACAAGAGACCCAGTACTTC	CASSLVQQETQYF
.	TRBV11-3	.	TRBJ2-1	TGTGCCAGCAGCATACCCTGGACAAACAATGAGCAGTTCTTC	CASSIPWTNNEQFF
.	TRBV19	.	TRBJ2-3	TGTGCCAGTAGTATAGGGTGGAGGGGGCGCCGACGCACAGATACGCAGTATTTT	CASSIGWRGRRRTDTQYF
.	TRBV27	.	TRBJ1-5	TGTGCCAGCAGTCGCGGACGGGGGGATTCCAATCAGCCCCAGCATTTT	CASSRGRGDSNQPQHF
once	TRBV7-2	.	TRBJ2-5	TGTGCCAGCAGCTTAGAGGACCAGGGGTCGGAGACCCAGTACTTC	CASSLEDQGSETQYF
.	TRBV28	TRBD1	TRBJ2-7	TGTGCCAGCAGTCCCAGTGGGACAGGGTACGAGCAGTACTTC	CASSPSGTGYEQYF
.	TRBV30	TRBD1	TRBJ1-5	TGTGCCTGGAGTCCATATACCACCTTGACAGGGAAGGAAGGGGATCAGCCCCAGCATTTT	CAWSPYTTLTGKEGDQPQHF
.	TRBV6-4	TRBD1	TRBJ1-1	TGTGCCAGCAGTGAACAGGGGGAGAACACTGAAGCTTTCTTT	CASSEQGENTEAFF
.	TRBV27	TRBD1	TRBJ2-7	TGTGCCAGCACTAAACAGGGGAGCCCCTACGAGCAGTACTTC	CASTKQGSPYEQYF
.	TRBV4-3	TRBD2	TRBJ2-4	TGCGCCAGCAGCCAAGATTGGGGACGCCAAGCGGGAGGGCCGAACATTCAGTACTTC	CASSQDWGRQAGGPNIQYF
.	TRBV28	.	TRBJ2-7	TGTGCCAGCAGTCGCAGGGTAGGGGTCCGATACGAGCAGTACTTC	CASSRRVGVRYEQYF
once	TRBV10-3	.	TRBJ2-3	TGTGCCATCGGCCTTGGGGGCCAAGGTAGCACAGATACGCAGTATTTT	CAIGLGGQGSTDTQYF
.	TRBV5-6	.	TRBJ1-6	TGTGCCAGCAGCTTGGGGGCCCAGGGAAATTCACCCCTCCACTTT	CASSLGAQGNSPLHF
once	TRBV9	TRBD2	TRBJ2-7	TGTGCCAGCAGCGATCCGACTAGCGGACCTAGGGACGAGCAGTACTTC	CASSDPTSGPRDEQYF
.	TRBV30	TRBD1	TRBJ2-7	TGTGCCTCCAACCGGGACAGGGGCTCCTACGAGCAGTACTTC	CASNRDRGSYEQYF
few	TRBV10-2	.	TRBJ1-3	TGCGCCAGCAGTGCGGACATCTCTGGAAACACCATATATTTT	CASSADISGNTIYF
.	TRBV13	TRBD1	TRBJ2-3	TGTGCCAGCAGCACCAGACGGACAGGGAGCACAGATACGCAGTATTTT	CASSTRRTGSTDTQYF
.	TRBV6-5	TRBD2	TRBJ2-7	TGTGCCAGCAACCAGCGGGGGGCTGACTACGAGCAGTACTTC	CASNQRGADYEQYF